This T cell receptor (beta chain) is from a study of early T cells in non-severe SARS-CoV-2 infection. Study results and limitations: Private and CD4 specificities were missed by VDJdb matching, skewed to anti-spike CD8.

CDR1 is SGHTA, CDR2 FQGTGA, per germline. The CDR3 consists of 14 residues. Trimming took off 0 bases at V and 3 bases at J, with 6 bases between the two ends. Via MiXCR, TCRdb re-called the 5' RACE reads, giving one row per CDR3 protein. The sample records 50,000 to 70,000 distinct CDR3 sequences, roughly a tenth being singletons. This clonotype was recorded at least ten times. The antigen is unknown. This TCR came from an adult who was a healthcare worker with PCR-confirmed SARS-CoV-2 infection or an uninfected control (not recorded which). The chain links TRBV7-3 to TRBJ2-1, with D unresolved. The material sequenced was whole blood. CDR3 sequence (DNA): TGTGCCAGCAGCTTAACCCCGCTCTACAATGAGCAGTTCTTC. Encoded protein: CASSLTPLYNEQFF.